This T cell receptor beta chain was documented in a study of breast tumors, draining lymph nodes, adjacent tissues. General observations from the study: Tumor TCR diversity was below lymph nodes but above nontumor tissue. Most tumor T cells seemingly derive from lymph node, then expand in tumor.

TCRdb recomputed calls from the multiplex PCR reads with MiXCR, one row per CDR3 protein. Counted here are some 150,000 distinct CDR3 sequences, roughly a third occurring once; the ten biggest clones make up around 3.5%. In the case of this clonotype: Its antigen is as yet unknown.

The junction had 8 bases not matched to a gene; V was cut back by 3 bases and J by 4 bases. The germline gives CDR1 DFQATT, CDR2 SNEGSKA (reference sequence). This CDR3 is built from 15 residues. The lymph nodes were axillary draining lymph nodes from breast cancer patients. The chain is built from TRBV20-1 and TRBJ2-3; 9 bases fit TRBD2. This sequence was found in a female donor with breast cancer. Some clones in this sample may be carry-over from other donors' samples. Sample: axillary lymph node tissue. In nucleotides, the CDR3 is TGCAGTGCTAGTTTGTGGGGCGGGGGGGCAGATACGCAGTATTTT. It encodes CSASLWGGGADTQYF.